What follows are 32 T cell receptor beta chains derived from one specimen sequenced in a study of T cell responses to AZD1222 COVID-19 vaccine (dated by TCRdb to about 2021). The sample's time point label is to be understood as: about 28 days (+/-7) after the second vaccine dose. Sample treatment or condition, as interpreted from the label and publication: meningococcal conjugate vaccine given as trial control. To prepare the library, the immunoSEQ multiplex PCR assay was applied. Entries here come from immuneACCESS through TCRdb and include only in-frame sequences with V and J called. Some clones fail to appear in such tables; in the studies checked, an unresolved V gene covers under half of the shortfall, and the cause of the remainder is unknown. The sample table holds about 76,000 clones, of which 60% to 85% were seen once. The ten top clones hold approximately 30% of the sample. Sequenced material: peripheral blood, taken 28 days after the second dose of the MenACWY control vaccine. These receptors all come from an adult who received the MenACWY meningococcal vaccine as a control.

V gene TRBV19 combines with J gene TRBJ1-2, with D maybe TRBD1 (6 bases). There are 13 residues in the CDR3. Germline V CDR1 and CDR2: LNHDA, SQIVND (reference sequence). V shed 6 bases and J shed 5 bases, with 13 bases lying between them. CDR3 nucleotides: TGTGCCAGTAGCCGGGGGCGGGGTTATGGCTACACCTTC. Translating gives CASSRGRGYGYTF. The variable domain in full, with the rest retrieved from reference TRBV19 and TRBJ1-2, is DGGITQSPKYLFRKEGQNVTLSCEQNLNHDAMYWYRQDPGQGLRLIYYSQIVNDFQKGDIAEGYSVSREKKESFPLTVTSAQKNPTAFYLCASSRGRGYGYTFGSGTRLTVV.

The CDR3 DNA is TGTGCCAGCAGCTTAGGAACATCGGGAGGCTACACCTTC. Amino acid sequence: CASSLGTSGGYTF. The chain recombines TRBV13 with TRBJ1-2; no reliable D call. Germline V gene sequence: CDR1 PRHDT, CDR2 FYEKMQ (reference sequence). This CDR3 has 13 amino acids. The ends were cut back, 0 bases at V and 8 bases at J, with 10 bases in the middle.

In its sample, this clone was seen a few times. The chain recombines TRBV6-5 with TRBJ2-1; 7 positions match TRBD1. This CDR3 spans 15 amino acids. V gave up 5 bases and J gave up 7 bases; unmatched junction bases: 11. Germline CDR1 reads MNHEY; CDR2 reads SVGAGI. The CDR3 nucleotides are TGTGCCAGCAGTAACAGGGGAGTACAAGGGAATGAGCAGTTCTTC. Encoded protein: CASSNRGVQGNEQFF.

V is TRBV5-8 and J is TRBJ1-6; no clear D gene. Trimming shortened V by 2 bases and J by 6 bases, and 3 bases separated the two germline ends. Germline V gene data show CDR1 as SGHTS and CDR2 as YDEGEE. CDR3 length equals 12 residues. CDR3 bases: TGTGCCAGCAGCTTACCTAATTCACCCCTCCACTTT. The encoded protein is CASSLPNSPLHF.

This CDR3 reads CASRERDTPGYTF. As DNA, the CDR3 is TGTGCCAGCAGGGAACGGGACACCCCGGGCTACACCTTC. V and J are TRBV2 and TRBJ1-2, with D possibly being TRBD1 (6 bases). Per germline, CDR1 SNHLY and CDR2 FYNNEI. Trimming pared 6 bases from V and 8 bases from J, leaving 16 bases between. The CDR3 runs 13 residues.

This clone has a single count. The chain joins TRBV18 to TRBJ2-2; the D is unclear. Germline V gene sequence: CDR1 KGHSH, CDR2 LQKENI. V shed 1 base and J shed 0 bases, with 18 bases lying between them. The CDR3 has 19 residues. DNA of the CDR3: TGTGCCAGCTCACCACAAAGGTTCCAACGAGAAACGAACACCGGGGAGCTGTTTTTT. As protein: CASSPQRFQRETNTGELFF.

The chain links TRBV27 to TRBJ2-2, with D perhaps TRBD1 or TRBD2 (5 bases each). Germline V CDR1 and CDR2: MNHEY, SMNVEV (reference sequence). CDR3 length: 14 amino acids. The V gene lost 3 bases and the J gene lost 7 bases, with 12 bases spanning the gap. CDR3: CASSFQGVGGELFF. As DNA, the CDR3 is TGTGCCAGCAGTTTTCAGGGAGTGGGCGGGGAGCTGTTTTTT.

This sequence joins TRBV18 and TRBJ1-1; tentative D call: TRBD1 (5 bases). The germline V and J ends were trimmed by 5 bases and 1 base, with 11 bases remaining between them. This CDR3 spans 14 amino acids. In germline, CDR1 is KGHSH, CDR2 LQKENI. The CDR3 region is CASSVSGKNTEAFF. The DNA of the CDR3 is TGTGCCAGCTCAGTCTCAGGGAAGAACACTGAAGCTTTCTTT. Full variable domain (outside the CDR3, taken from reference TRBV18 and TRBJ1-1): NAGVMQNPRHLVRRRGQEARLRCSPMKGHSHVYWYRQLPEEGLKFMVYLQKENIIDESGMPKERFSAEFPKEGPSILRIQQVVRGDSAAYFCASSVSGKNTEAFFGQGTRLTVV.

The J gene is TRBJ1-5, the V gene TRBV5-1, with 7 bases matching TRBD1. Per the germline V gene, CDR1 is SGHRS and CDR2 is YFSETQ. With 2 bases clipped from V and 7 bases from J, the junction kept 3 bases outside the gene matches. The length of the CDR3 is 13 residues. The CDR3 DNA sequence: TGCGCCAGCAGCTTTACAGGGGACCAGCCCCAGCATTTT. Translating gives CASSFTGDQPQHF.

The CDR3 DNA sequence: TGTGCCAGCAGCTTAGGAGTAGTCGCCTACAATGAGCAGTTCTTC. Amino acid sequence: CASSLGVVAYNEQFF. The rearrangement uses TRBV7-3 and TRBJ2-1; the D is unclear. The CDR3 runs to 15 residues. Germline values: CDR1 SGHTA, CDR2 FQGTGA. V was shortened by 2 bases and J by 2 bases, with 10 bases between the two germline ends.

The table lists this clone with a few counts. This chain joins TRBV6-1 and TRBJ2-7, with a tentative D call TRBD2 (5 bases). The CDR3 extends over 13 amino acids. CDR1 MNHNS and CDR2 SASEGT come from the germline V gene. Between the trimmed V and J ends, which lost 3 bases and 5 bases, there was a span of 11 bases. Here the CDR3 reads CASSEPGINEQYF. The CDR3 DNA sequence: TGTGCCAGCAGTGAGCCCGGGATAAACGAGCAGTACTTC.

The chain uses TRBV6-2 or TRBV6-3 and TRBJ1-5; no clear D gene. In germline, CDR1 is MNHEY, CDR2 SVGEGT. This CDR3 has 14 residues. Trimming shortened V by 5 bases and J by 0 bases, and 8 bases separated the two germline ends. The DNA for the CDR3 is TGTGCCAGCAGTCGAGGACTTAGCAATCAGCCCCAGCATTTT. Translating it yields CASSRGLSNQPQHF.

The gene calls are TRBV28 and TRBJ1-4; D ambiguous. The CDR3 spans 15 residues. Between the trimmed V and J ends, which lost 5 bases and 3 bases, there was a span of 13 bases. The germline V gene has CDR1 MDHEN and CDR2 SYDVKM. The CDR3 DNA is TGTGCCAGCAGTACCCGGCATAGTTCTAATGAAAAACTGTTTTTT. It codes for CASSTRHSSNEKLFF.

V and J are TRBV29-1 and TRBJ2-1; the D gene could be TRBD1 or TRBD2 (5 bases each). Trimming cost V 2 bases and J 6 bases, with 14 bases left between them. This CDR3 has 14 residues. CDR1 and CDR2 from the germline V gene are SQVTM and ANQGSEA. CDR3 loop: CSVEFYGAINEQFF. In DNA form, the CDR3 reads TGCAGCGTTGAATTCTACGGGGCGATCAATGAGCAGTTCTTC.

CDR3 sequence: CASSKGRSGELFF. As DNA, the CDR3 is TGTGCCAGCAGCAAAGGGAGGTCCGGGGAGCTGTTTTTT. This chain uses TRBV11-2 with TRBJ2-2, with D possibly being TRBD2 (6 bases). CDR1 is SGHAT, CDR2 FQNNGV, per germline. Trimming left V 5 bases short and J 6 bases short, with 10 bases between. This CDR3 has 13 amino acids.

The rearrangement joins TRBV19 to TRBJ2-3; TRBD2 is a possible D gene (6 bases). This CDR3 contains 13 residues. Trimming left V 9 bases short and J 3 bases short, with 13 bases between. CDR1 and CDR2 (germline): LNHDA, SQIVND (reference sequence). CDR3 in amino acids: CASSRGWTDTQYF. For the CDR3, the DNA is TGTGCCAGCTCTCGGGGGTGGACAGATACGCAGTATTTT.

The V and J genes are TRBV7-2 and TRBJ2-1; maybe TRBD1 (6 bases). The CDR3 is made up of 14 amino acids. V gave up 8 bases and J gave up 5 bases, with 16 bases separating them. The germline V gene encodes CDR1 SGHTA and CDR2 FQGNSA. The CDR3 coding sequence is TGTGCCAGCTCAGCCCCCGACAGGAACAATGAGCAGTTCTTC. Translated: CASSAPDRNNEQFF.

In its sample, this clone was seen a few times. The chain carries TRBV4-2 and TRBJ2-1, with 8 bases matching TRBD2. V trimming: 0 bases; J trimming: 8 bases; junction bases outside the gene matches: 9. CDR1 is LGHNA, CDR2 YNFKEQ, per germline. This CDR3 has 16 residues. The CDR3 DNA is TGTGCCAGCAGCCAAGATCACGGGGGGGCCAGGTATGAGCAGTTCTTC. Translation gives CASSQDHGGARYEQFF.

The rearrangement links TRBV3-1 (or the pseudogene TRBV3-2) to TRBJ2-1; a weak D match, TRBD2 (6 bases). Per the germline V gene, CDR1 is LGHDT and CDR2 is YNNKEL (reference sequence). Trimming pared 3 bases from V and 9 bases from J, leaving 15 bases between. The length of the CDR3 is 14 residues. DNA for the CDR3: TGTGCCAGCAGCCATAGGGACTCATGGGGTGAGCAGTTCTTC. Translating it yields CASSHRDSWGEQFF.

This sequence joins TRBV7-6 and TRBJ2-6, with 7 bases aligning to TRBD2. CDR1 is SGHVS and CDR2 is FNYEAQ in the germline V gene. This CDR3 is 18 amino acids long. V shed 5 bases, J shed 1 base, and the junction held 11 bases outside the gene matches. CDR3 in amino acids: CASSLTSVDPSGANVLTF. In DNA form, the CDR3 reads TGTGCCAGCAGCCTTACTAGCGTGGACCCTTCTGGGGCCAACGTCCTGACTTTC.

This chain's CDR3 is CSAQAGGEETQYF. The CDR3, as DNA: TGCAGCGCCCAGGCGGGCGGAGAAGAGACCCAGTACTTC. V gene TRBV29-1 combines with J gene TRBJ2-5, with D perhaps matching TRBD2 (5 bases). This CDR3 is 13 amino acids long. Germline assignment: CDR1 SQVTM and CDR2 ANQGSEA. Trimming pared 7 bases from V and 3 bases from J, leaving 15 bases between.

The chain couples TRBV28 to TRBJ1-3, with D possibly being TRBD1 (5 bases). Trimming removed 2 bases at V and 0 bases at J, with 8 bases between. The CDR3 is 15 residues long. Germline loops: CDR1 MDHEN, CDR2 SYDVKM. CDR3 bases: TGTGCCAGCAGTTTAGGGGCAGCCTCTGGAAACACCATATATTTT. It encodes CASSLGAASGNTIYF.

The table lists this clone with a few counts. V gene TRBV28 combines with J gene TRBJ1-6; D not certain. V lost 3 bases to trimming and J lost 5 bases, with 11 bases between them. Germline V gene lookup returns CDR1 MDHEN and CDR2 SYDVKM. This CDR3 has 15 amino acids. The CDR3 sequence: CASSFHGRNNSPLHF. Written as DNA, the CDR3 is TGTGCCAGCAGTTTCCACGGACGGAATAATTCACCCCTCCACTTT. The whole variable domain, remainder taken from reference TRBV28 and TRBJ1-6, is DVKVTQSSRYLVKRTGEKVFLECVQDMDHENMFWYRQDPGLGLRLIYFSYDVKMKEKGDIPEGYSVSREKKERFSLILESASTNQTSMYLCASSFHGRNNSPLHFGNGTRLTVT.

This clone was observed a few times. CDR3 protein: CASSHPTSGRTSYEQYF. The DNA for the CDR3 is TGCGCCAGCAGCCACCCCACTAGCGGGAGGACCTCCTACGAGCAGTACTTC. This chain joins TRBV4-1 and TRBJ2-7, with 12 bases identical to TRBD2. From germline, CDR1 is MGHRA and CDR2 YSYEKL. The CDR3 has 17 residues. The trim removed 3 bases at V and 0 bases at J, leaving 6 bases unmatched.

The chain is built from TRBV28 and TRBJ2-4, with D tentatively TRBD2 (5 bases). The germline V and J ends were trimmed by 2 bases and 7 bases, with 18 bases remaining between them. This CDR3 is 16 amino acids long. Germline V gene data show CDR1 as MDHEN and CDR2 as SYDVKM. The CDR3 bases are TGTGCCAGCAGTTTAATCGGCCTAGCCCCCCGGAACATTCAGTACTTC. Translating it yields CASSLIGLAPRNIQYF.

V gene TRBV12-3 or TRBV12-4 combines with J gene TRBJ2-1; D remains ambiguous. Trimming left V 2 bases short and J 2 bases short, with 4 bases between. The CDR3 has 13 residues. The CDR3 spells CASSLSPYNEQFF. The CDR3 coding sequence is TGTGCCAGCAGTTTAAGTCCCTACAATGAGCAGTTCTTC.

CDR3 protein: CASSLVGGGSNTEAFF. CDR3 sequence (DNA): TGTGCCAGTAGTCTCGTTGGCGGCGGATCGAACACTGAAGCTTTCTTT. V and J are TRBV19 and TRBJ1-1; D ambiguous. Trimming stripped 5 bases from V and 1 base from J, with 17 bases between. The CDR3 runs 16 residues. The V gene's germline CDR1 is LNHDA and CDR2 SQIVND (reference sequence).

This chain connects TRBV7-2 to TRBJ2-3, with 7 bases matching TRBD1. Germline CDR1 is SGHTA and CDR2 is FQGNSA. The CDR3 is 15 residues long. V dropped 6 bases and J dropped 3; count of bases not matched to a gene: 9. The CDR3 region is CASSSGTALTDTQYF. For the CDR3, the DNA is TGTGCCAGCAGTTCCGGGACAGCCCTAACAGATACGCAGTATTTT.

The chain combines TRBV6-5 with TRBJ2-3, with 8 bases fitting TRBD2. The CDR3 is 14 residues long. Per germline, CDR1 MNHEY and CDR2 SVGAGI. V shed 5 bases, J shed 4 bases, and the junction held 5 bases outside the gene matches. CDR3 bases: TGTGCCAGCAGTCTCGACGGGGGGGCAGATACGCAGTATTTT. Translation gives CASSLDGGADTQYF.

This clone was picked up one time. CDR3 protein: CASGLVSGQGAYEQYF. The CDR3 bases are TGTGCTAGTGGTTTGGTCTCGGGACAGGGCGCCTACGAGCAGTACTTC. The chain is built from TRBV12-5 and TRBJ2-7, with 9 positions matching TRBD1. Germline values: CDR1 LGHNT, CDR2 FRNRAP. The CDR3 is 16 residues long. V lost 0 bases to trimming and J lost 2 bases; unmatched junction nucleotides: 5.

This chain joins TRBV7-8 and TRBJ1-1, with a tentative D call TRBD1 (6 bases). The CDR3 extends over 13 amino acids. Germline values: CDR1 SGHVS, CDR2 FQNEAQ. V was trimmed by 6 bases and J by 0 bases, leaving 8 bases between them. Here the CDR3 reads CASSRGMNTEAFF. The CDR3 coding sequence is TGTGCCAGCAGTAGGGGGATGAACACTGAAGCTTTCTTT.

Only one count was recorded for this clone. The chain is built from TRBV25-1 and TRBJ2-1, with D perhaps assigned TRBD1 or TRBD2 (5 bases each). The V end lost 6 bases, the J end lost 0 bases, and 15 bases lay between the germline ends. Germline CDR1 is MGHDK and CDR2 is SYGVNS. The length of the CDR3 is 16 residues. The CDR3 spells CASSGLTGLSYNEQFF. The CDR3 nucleotides are TGTGCCAGCAGCGGTTTAACGGGGCTCTCCTACAATGAGCAGTTCTTC.